This T cell receptor (beta chain) appears in the sequencing data of a study of cytomegalovirus exposure and HLA in healthy donors. Study-wide points: Follow-up analysis later connected one missense variant in DCLRE1C with trimming of TCR beta V- and J-genes. It is likely that the observed cluster of highly shared sequence variants was a sequencing artifact.

Germline values: CDR1 SGHRS, CDR2 YFSETQ. This CDR3 has 14 residues. The PCR employed 60 Vbeta primers together with 13 Jbeta primers. Methods used by the authors: As a later analysis found, there were 70 million to 80 million unique TCR beta chains, of which 8.5 million to 14 million were shared. Using immunoSEQ multiplex PCR, the repertoire was profiled, and TCRdb retains in-frame clones only, with some absent. V and J calls and clone size follow that table, whereas D and trimming were derived from the DNA. The sample lists under 300,000 clones; about 86% were seen once. Regarding donors, all were healthy bone marrow donors. This clone was detected only once. What it binds is unknown.

Sequenced: PBMCs. The TCR was taken from a woman aged 55 to 70 in good health and CMV-seropositive. The chain couples TRBV5-1 to TRBJ2-5; weak D call: TRBD1 (6 bases). Gene TRBJ2-7 matches the end of the DNA better, so the J call may be wrong. The CDR3 region is CASSLTGSNYEQYF. CDR3 sequence (DNA): TGCGCCAGCAGCTTGACAGGGAGCAACTACGAGCAGTACTTC.